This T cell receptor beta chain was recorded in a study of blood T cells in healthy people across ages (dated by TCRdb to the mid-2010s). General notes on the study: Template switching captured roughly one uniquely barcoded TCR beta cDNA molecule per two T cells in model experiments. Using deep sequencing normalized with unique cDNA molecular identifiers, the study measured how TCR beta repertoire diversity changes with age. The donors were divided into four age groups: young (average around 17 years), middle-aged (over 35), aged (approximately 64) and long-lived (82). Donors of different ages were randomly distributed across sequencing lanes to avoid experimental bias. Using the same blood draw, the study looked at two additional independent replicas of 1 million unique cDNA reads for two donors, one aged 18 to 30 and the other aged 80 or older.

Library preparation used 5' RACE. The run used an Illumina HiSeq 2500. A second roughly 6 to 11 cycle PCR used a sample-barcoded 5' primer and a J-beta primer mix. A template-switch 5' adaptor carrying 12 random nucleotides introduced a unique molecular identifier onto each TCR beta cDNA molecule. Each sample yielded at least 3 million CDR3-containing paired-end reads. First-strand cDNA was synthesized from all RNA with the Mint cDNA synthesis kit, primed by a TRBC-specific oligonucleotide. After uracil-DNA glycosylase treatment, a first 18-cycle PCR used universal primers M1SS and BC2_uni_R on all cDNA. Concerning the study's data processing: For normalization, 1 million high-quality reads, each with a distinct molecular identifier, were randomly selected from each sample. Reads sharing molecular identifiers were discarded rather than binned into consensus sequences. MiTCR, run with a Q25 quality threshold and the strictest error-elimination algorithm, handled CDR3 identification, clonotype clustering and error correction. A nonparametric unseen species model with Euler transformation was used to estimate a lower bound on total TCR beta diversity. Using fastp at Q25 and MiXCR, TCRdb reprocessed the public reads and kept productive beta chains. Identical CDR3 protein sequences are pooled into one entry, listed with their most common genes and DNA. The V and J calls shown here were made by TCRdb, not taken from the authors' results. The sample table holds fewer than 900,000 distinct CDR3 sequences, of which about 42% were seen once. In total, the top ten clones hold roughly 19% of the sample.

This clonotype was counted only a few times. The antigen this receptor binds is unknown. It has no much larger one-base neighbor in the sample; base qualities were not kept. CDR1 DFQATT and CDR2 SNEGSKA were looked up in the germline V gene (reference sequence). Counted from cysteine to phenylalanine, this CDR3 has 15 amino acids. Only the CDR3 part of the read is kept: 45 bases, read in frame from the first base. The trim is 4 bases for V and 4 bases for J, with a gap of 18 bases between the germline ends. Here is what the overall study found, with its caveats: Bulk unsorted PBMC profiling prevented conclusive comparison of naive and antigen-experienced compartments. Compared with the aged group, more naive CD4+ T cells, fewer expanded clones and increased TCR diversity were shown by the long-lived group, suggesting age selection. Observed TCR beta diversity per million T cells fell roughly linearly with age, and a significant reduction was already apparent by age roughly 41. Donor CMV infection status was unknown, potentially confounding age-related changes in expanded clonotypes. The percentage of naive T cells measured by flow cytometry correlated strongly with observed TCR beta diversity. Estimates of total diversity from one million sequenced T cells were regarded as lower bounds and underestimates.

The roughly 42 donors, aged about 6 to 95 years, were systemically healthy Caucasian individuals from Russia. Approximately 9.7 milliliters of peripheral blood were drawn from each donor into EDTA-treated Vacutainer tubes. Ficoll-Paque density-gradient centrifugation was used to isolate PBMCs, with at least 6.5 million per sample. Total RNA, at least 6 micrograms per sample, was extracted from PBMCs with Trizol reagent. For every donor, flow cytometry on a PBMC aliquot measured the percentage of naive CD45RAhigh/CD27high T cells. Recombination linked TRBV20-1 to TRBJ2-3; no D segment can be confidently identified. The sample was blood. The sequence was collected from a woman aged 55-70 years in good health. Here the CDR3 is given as CSAKGHFIGADTQYF. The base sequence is TGCAGTGCTAAAGGCCATTTTATTGGGGCAGATACGCAGTATTTT.